This T cell receptor beta chain appears in the sequencing data of a study of regulatory T cells in long-lasting Graves disease. Study-wide background: A definition of persistent Graves' disease required over 5 years of antithyroid drugs plus positive TSH receptor antibodies.

Looked up from germline, CDR1 is MNHNS and CDR2 is SASEGT. This CDR3 is 17 amino acids long. Trimming at V came to 1 base and at J to 6 bases, leaving 12 bases not matched to a gene. Findings of the study overall: A limited number of samples was an acknowledged limitation. Patients with persistent Graves' had lower TCR diversity than newly diagnosed patients.

On this clonotype: Its antigen remains unknown.

CDR3-region Arm-PCR and iRepertoire HTBI primers produced the TCR beta libraries. TCRdb processed the multiplex PCR reads anew with MiXCR; each CDR3 protein has one entry. This sample carries hundreds of thousands of distinct CDR3 sequences, roughly a fifth of them seen once, and the ten largest clones take about 29%. Specified time point: persistent/refractory GD, antithyroid drugs over 5 years with positive TRAb. The TCR library used RNA extracted from PBMCs. Diagnoses of Graves' disease were made by American Thyroid Association guidelines. J is TRBJ2-5 and V is TRBV6-1; 9 bases line up with TRBD2. Sequences were derived from peripheral blood mononuclear cells (PBMCs), sampled when the disease was refractory, from a patient treated with antithyroid drugs. The receptor was isolated from a female donor with Graves disease. The CDR3 is CASSEDGGGALRKTQYF. CDR3 bases: TGTGCCAGCAGTGAAGATGGCGGGGGGGCCCTCAGAAAGACCCAGTACTTC.